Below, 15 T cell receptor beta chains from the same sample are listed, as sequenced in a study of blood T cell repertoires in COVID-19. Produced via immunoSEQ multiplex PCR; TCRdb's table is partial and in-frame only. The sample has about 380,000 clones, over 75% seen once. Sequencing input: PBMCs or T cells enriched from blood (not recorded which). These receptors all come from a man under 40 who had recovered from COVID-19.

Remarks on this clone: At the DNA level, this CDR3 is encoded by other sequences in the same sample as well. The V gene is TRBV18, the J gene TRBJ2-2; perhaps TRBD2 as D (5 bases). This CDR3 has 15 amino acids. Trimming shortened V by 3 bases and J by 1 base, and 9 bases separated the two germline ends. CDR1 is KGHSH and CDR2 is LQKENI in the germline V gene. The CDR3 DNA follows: TGTGCCAGCTCACCTCCCACTAGGAACACCGGGGAGCTGTTTTTT. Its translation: CASSPPTRNTGELFF.

This CDR3 reads CASSFLVGSTGELFF. Written as DNA, the CDR3 is TGTGCCAGCAGCTTTCTAGTGGGGAGCACCGGGGAGCTGTTTTTT. The chain has TRBV7-6 and TRBJ2-2, with D possibly matching TRBD2 (5 bases). This CDR3 has 15 residues. V lost 3 bases to trimming and J lost 4 bases, with 12 bases between them. CDR1 and CDR2 from the germline V gene are SGHVS and FNYEAQ. Complete variable domain (other parts from reference TRBV7-6 and TRBJ2-2): GAGVSQSPRYKVTKRGQDVALRCDPISGHVSLYWYRQALGQGPEFLTYFNYEAQQDKSGLPNDRFSAERPEGSISTLTIQRTEQRDSAMYRCASSFLVGSTGELFFGEGSRLTVL.

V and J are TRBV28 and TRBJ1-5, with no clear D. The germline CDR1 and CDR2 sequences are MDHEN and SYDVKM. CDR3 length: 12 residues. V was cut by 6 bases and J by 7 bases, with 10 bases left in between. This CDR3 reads CASSLPGQPQHF. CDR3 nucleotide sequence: TGTGCCAGCAGCCTGCCCGGGCAGCCCCAGCATTTT.

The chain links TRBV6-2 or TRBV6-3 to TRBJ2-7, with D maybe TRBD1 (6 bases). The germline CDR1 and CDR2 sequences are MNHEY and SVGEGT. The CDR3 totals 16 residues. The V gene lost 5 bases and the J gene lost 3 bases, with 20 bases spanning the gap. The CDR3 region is CASSVPPRGQNYEQYF. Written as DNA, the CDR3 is TGTGCCAGCAGTGTCCCTCCCCGGGGACAAAACTACGAGCAGTACTTC.

The chain's CDR3 is CASSLSGGKTQYF. The CDR3 nucleotides read TGTGCCAGCAGTTTATCCGGGGGGAAGACGCAGTATTTT. V usage is TRBV28 and J usage is TRBJ2-3; 7 bases are a match to TRBD2. With V trimmed by 1 base and J by 9 bases, 4 bases remained unmatched. The CDR3 is 13 residues long. Germline lookup yields CDR1 MDHEN and CDR2 SYDVKM. The full variable domain, in which reference TRBV28 and TRBJ2-3 provide the parts outside the CDR3, is DVKVTQSSRYLVKRTGEKVFLECVQDMDHENMFWYRQDPGLGLRLIYFSYDVKMKEKGDIPEGYSVSREKKERFSLILESASTNQTSMYLCASSLSGGKTQYFGPGTRLTVL.

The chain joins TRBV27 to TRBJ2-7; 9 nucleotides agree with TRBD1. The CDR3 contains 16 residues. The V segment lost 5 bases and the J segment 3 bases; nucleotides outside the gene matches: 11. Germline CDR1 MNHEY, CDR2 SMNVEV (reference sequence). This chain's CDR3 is CASSLSGTGIRYEQYF. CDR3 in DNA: TGTGCCAGCAGTCTCTCCGGGACAGGGATTCGCTACGAGCAGTACTTC.

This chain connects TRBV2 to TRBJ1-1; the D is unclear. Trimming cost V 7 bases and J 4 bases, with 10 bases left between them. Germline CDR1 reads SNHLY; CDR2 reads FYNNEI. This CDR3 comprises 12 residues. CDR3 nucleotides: TGTGCCAGCACGGCGGGGAGCACTGAAGCTTTCTTT. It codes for CASTAGSTEAFF.

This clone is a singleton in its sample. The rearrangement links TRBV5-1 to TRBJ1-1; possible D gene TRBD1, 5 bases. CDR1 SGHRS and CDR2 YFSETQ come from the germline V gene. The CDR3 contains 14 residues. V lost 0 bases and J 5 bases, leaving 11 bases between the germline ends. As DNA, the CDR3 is TGCGCCAGCAGCTTGGACACCGGGGGGACTGAAGCTTTCTTT. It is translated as CASSLDTGGTEAFF.

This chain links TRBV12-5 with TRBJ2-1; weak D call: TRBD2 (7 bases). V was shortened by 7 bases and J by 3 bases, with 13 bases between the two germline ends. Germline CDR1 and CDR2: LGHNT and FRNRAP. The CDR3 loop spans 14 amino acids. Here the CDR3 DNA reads TGTGCTAGTGCCCGGGGGGCTTACTACAATGAGCAGTTCTTC. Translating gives CASARGAYYNEQFF.

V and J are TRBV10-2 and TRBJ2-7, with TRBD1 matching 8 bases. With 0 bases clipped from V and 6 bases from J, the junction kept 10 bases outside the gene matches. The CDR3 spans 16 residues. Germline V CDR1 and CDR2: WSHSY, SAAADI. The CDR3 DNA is TGCGCCAGCAGTGAGTCAGTTCGGTACAGGGGGGTCGAGCAGTACTTC. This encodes CASSESVRYRGVEQYF.

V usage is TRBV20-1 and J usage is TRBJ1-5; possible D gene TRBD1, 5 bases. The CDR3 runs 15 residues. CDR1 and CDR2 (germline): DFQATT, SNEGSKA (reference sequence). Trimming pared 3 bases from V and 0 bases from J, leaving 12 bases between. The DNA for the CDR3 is TGCAGTGCTAGTCCAGGGCACTATAGCAATCAGCCCCAGCATTTT. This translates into CSASPGHYSNQPQHF.

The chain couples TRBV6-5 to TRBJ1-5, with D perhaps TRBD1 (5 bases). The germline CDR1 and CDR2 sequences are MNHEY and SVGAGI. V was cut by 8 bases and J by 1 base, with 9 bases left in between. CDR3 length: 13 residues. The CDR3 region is CASLTVSNQPQHF. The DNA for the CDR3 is TGTGCCAGCTTGACAGTGAGCAATCAGCCCCAGCATTTT.

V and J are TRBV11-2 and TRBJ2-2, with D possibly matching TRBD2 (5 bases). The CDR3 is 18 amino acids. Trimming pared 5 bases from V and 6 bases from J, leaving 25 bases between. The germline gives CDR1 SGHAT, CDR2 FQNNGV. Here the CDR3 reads CASSPPYGRAEKAGELFF. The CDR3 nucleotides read TGTGCCAGCAGCCCCCCGTATGGGAGAGCCGAGAAGGCCGGGGAGCTGTTTTTT.

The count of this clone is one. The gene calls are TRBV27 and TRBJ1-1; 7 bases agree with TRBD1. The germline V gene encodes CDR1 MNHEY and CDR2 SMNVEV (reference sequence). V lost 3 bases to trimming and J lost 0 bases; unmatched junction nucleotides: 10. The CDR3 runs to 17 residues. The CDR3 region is CASSFLLRDRLNTEAFF. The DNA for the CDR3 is TGTGCCAGCAGTTTCCTACTCCGGGACAGACTGAACACTGAAGCTTTCTTT.

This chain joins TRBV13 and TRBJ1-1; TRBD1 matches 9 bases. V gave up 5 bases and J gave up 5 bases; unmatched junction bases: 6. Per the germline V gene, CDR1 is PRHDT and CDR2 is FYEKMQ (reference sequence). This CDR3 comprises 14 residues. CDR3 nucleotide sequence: TGTGCCAGCAGCCGCCCGACAGGGGGAACTGAAGCTTTCTTT. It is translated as CASSRPTGGTEAFF.